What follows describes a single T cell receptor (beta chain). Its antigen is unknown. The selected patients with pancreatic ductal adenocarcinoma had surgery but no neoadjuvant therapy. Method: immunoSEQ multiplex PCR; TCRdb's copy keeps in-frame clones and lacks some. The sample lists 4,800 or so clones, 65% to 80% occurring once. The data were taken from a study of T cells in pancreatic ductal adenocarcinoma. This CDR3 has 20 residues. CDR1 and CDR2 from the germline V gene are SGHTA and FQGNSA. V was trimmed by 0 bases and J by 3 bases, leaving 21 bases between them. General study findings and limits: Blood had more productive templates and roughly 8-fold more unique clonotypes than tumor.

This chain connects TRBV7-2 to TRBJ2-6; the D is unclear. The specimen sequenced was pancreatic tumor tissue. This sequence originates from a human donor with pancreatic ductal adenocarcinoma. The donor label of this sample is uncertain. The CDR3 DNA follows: TGTGCCAGCAGCTTAGCCCAGGCAGGCTCCAATTCGGGTGGGGCCAACGTCCTGACTTTC. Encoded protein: CASSLAQAGSNSGGANVLTF.